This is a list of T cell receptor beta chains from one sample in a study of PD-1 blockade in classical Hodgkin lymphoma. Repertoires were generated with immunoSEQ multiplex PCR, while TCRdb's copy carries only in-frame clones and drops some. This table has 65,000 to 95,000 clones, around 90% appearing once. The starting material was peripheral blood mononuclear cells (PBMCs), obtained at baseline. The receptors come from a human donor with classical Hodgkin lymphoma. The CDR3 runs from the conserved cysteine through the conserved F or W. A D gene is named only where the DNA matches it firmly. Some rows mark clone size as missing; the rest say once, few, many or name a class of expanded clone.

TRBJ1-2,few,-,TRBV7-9,TGTGCCAGCAGCTTAGGAGGTGGGAACGGTGGCTACACCTTC,CASSLGGGNGGYTF
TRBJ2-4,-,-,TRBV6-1,TGTGCCAGCAGCCCGACAGGAGGGTTTGCCATTCAGTACTTC,CASSPTGGFAIQYF
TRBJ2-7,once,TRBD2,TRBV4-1,TGCGCCAGCAGCAAAGGGATCCCTCATCCGGGACTAGCGGGAGACTACTACGAGCAGTACTTC,CASSKGIPHPGLAGDYYEQYF
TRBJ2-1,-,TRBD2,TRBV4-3,TGCGCCAGCAGCCCCCTCCGGGCTAGCGGGATTTACAATGAGCAGTTCTTC,CASSPLRASGIYNEQFF
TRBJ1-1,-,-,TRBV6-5,TGTGCCAGCAGTTACGATTGGGAGGACACTGAAGCTTTCTTT,CASSYDWEDTEAFF
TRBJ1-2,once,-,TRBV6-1,TGTGCCAGCAGTGATATTGTGTGGACGGACGACGGGGATGGCTACACCTTC,CASSDIVWTDDGDGYTF
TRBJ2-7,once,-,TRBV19,TGTGCGAGTAGTAAACAGTGGCAGACCTCCTACGAGCAGTACTTC,CASSKQWQTSYEQYF
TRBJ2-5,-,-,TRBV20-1,TGCAGTGCTAGACGTGAGACCCAGTACTTC,CSARRETQYF
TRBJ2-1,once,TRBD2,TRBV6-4,TGTGCCAGCAGTGAAGAGGCGGGAGGGATTTACAATGAGCAGTTCTTC,CASSEEAGGIYNEQFF
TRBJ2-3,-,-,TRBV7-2,TGTGCCAGCAGCTTAGGGACAGTAAGCACAGATACGCAGTATTTT,CASSLGTVSTDTQYF
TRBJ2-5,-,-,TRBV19,TGTGCCAGTAGTAACGACAGGCAAGAGACCCAGTACTTC,CASSNDRQETQYF
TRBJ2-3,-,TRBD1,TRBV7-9,TGTGCCAGCAGCTCAGACAGGGGAAGCACAGATACGCAGTATTTT,CASSSDRGSTDTQYF
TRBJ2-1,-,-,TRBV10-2,TGCGCCAGCAGTGAGTACCGGGGCACTTGGGAGCAGTTCTTC,CASSEYRGTWEQFF
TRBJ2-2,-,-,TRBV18,TGTGCCAGCTCACTGACAGTTCCTACCGGGGAGCTGTTTTTT,CASSLTVPTGELFF
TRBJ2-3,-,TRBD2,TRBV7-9,TGTGCCAGCAGCTCACAAGCGGGAGGGAGCACAGATACGCAGTATTTT,CASSSQAGGSTDTQYF
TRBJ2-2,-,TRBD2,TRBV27,TGTGCCAGCAAACTAGGACTAGCGGGAGATGCCGGGGAGCTGTTTTTT,CASKLGLAGDAGELFF
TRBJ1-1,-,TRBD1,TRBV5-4,TGTGCCAGCAGCTTGGGGGGACAGGGGAACACTGAAGCTTTCTTT,CASSLGGQGNTEAFF
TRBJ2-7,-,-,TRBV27,TGTGCCAGCAGTTTGTCCGGGCCCTACGAGCAGTACTTC,CASSLSGPYEQYF
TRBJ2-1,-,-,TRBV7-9,TGTGCCAGCAGCACGGGGGTGCGGGGCACGCAGTTCTTC,CASSTGVRGTQFF
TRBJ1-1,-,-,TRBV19,TGTGCCAGTAGCCGCCTCATCGACACTGAAGCTTTCTTT,CASSRLIDTEAFF
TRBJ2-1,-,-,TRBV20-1,TGCAGTGCGGACCCAGGGAATGAGCAGTTCTTC,CSADPGNEQFF
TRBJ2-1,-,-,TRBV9,TGTGCCAGCACTCCCTGGGACTCACCTGGCAGGGATGAGCAGTTCTTC,CASTPWDSPGRDEQFF
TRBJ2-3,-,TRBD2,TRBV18,TGTGCCAGCTCACCACCGGGAGCGGGAGGACGCACAGATACGCAGTATTTT,CASSPPGAGGRTDTQYF
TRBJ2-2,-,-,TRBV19,TGTGCCAGTAGTATACGGGTTATCACCGGGGAGCTGTTTTTT,CASSIRVITGELFF
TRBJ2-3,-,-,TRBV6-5,TGTGCCAGCAGTTACTCGATGAGGGATACGCAGTATTTT,CASSYSMRDTQYF
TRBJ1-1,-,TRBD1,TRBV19,TGTGCCAGTGGAGCTGGACAGGGGGTGAACACTGAAGCTTTCTTT,CASGAGQGVNTEAFF
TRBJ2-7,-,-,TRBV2,TGTGCCAGCAGTGAGGGGCGCCAGTACTTC,CASSEGRQYF
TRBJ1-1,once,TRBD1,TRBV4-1,TGCGCCAGCAGCCCGGGGACAGGGGGGGGGATGAACACTGAAGCTTTCTTT,CASSPGTGGGMNTEAFF
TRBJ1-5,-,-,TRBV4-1,TGCGCCAGCAGCCAAGATTCTTGGGGTCAGCCCCAGCATTTT,CASSQDSWGQPQHF
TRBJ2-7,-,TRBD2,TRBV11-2,TGTGCCAGCAGTTTGACTAGCGGACCTTCCTACGAGCAGTACTTC,CASSLTSGPSYEQYF
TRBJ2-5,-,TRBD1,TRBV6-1,TGTGCCAGCAGTCGAGACAGGGGAGAGACCCAGTACTTC,CASSRDRGETQYF
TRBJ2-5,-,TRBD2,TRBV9,TGTGCCAGCAGCCCTGCGGCGGGAGTAGTGGAGACCCAGTACTTC,CASSPAAGVVETQYF
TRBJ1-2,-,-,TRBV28,TGTGCCAGCAGGTCGTCGGCTAACTATGGCTACACCTTC,CASRSSANYGYTF
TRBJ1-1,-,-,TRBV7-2,TGTGCCAGCAGCTTAGGTCCGGCGAACACTGAAGCTTTCTTT,CASSLGPANTEAFF
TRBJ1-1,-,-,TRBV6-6,TGTGCCAGCAGACCCAATGAAGCTTTCTTT,CASRPNEAFF
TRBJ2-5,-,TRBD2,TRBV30,TGTGCCTGGAGTGGGTCTCGGGAGGGCCGCGAGACCCAGTACTTC,CAWSGSREGRETQYF
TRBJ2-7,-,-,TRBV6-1,TGTGCCAGCAGTGTCCGGGACACTCGAGCCTACGAGCAGTACTTC,CASSVRDTRAYEQYF
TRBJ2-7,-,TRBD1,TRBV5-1,TGCGCCTCCTCGAGGACAGGGACCGAGCAGTACTTC,CASSRTGTEQYF
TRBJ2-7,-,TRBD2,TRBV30,TGTGCCTGGAGTCTGGGACTAGCGGGAGTTTCCGAGCAGTACTTC,CAWSLGLAGVSEQYF
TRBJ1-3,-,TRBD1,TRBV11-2,TGTGCCAGCAGCTCCCAGGGGGGCTACTCTGGAAACACCATATATTTT,CASSSQGGYSGNTIYF
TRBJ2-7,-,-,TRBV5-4,TGTGCCAGCAGCCACCCGGAGGGCAGGGGATACGAGCAGTACTTC,CASSHPEGRGYEQYF
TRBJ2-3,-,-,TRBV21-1,TGTGCCAGCAGCAAGACGTCGCGGGAGAGGGGGCCCAGCACAGATACGCAGTATTTT,CASSKTSRERGPSTDTQYF
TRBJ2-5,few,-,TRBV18,TGTGCCAGCTCCGGGGGTCAAGAGACCCAGTACTTC,CASSGGQETQYF
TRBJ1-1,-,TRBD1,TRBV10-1,TGCGCCAGCAGCCATACGACAGGGGGACGAATCACTGAAGCTTTCTTT,CASSHTTGGRITEAFF
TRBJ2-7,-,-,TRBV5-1,TGCGCCAGCAGCCCTGCGTCCGCGGGAAAGCTCGAGCAGTACTTC,CASSPASAGKLEQYF
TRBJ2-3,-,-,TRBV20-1,TGCAGTGCTAGATACAGCGAAACGCAGTATTTT,CSARYSETQYF
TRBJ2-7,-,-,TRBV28,TGTGCCAGCAGTCCCCGGACGGTCTCCTACGAGCAGTACTTC,CASSPRTVSYEQYF